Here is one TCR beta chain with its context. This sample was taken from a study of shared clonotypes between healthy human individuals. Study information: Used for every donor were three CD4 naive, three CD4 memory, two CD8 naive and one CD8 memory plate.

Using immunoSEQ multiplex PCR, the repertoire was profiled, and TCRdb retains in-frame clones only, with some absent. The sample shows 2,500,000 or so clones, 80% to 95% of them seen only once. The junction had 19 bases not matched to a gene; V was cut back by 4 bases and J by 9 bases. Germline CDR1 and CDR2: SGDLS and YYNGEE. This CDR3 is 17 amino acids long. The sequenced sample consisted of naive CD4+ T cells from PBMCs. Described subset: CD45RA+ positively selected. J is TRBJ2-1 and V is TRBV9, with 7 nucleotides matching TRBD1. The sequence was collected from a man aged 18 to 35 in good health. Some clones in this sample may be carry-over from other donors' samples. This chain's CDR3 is CASSPRPRYTGESEQFF. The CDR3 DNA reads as TGTGCCAGCAGCCCGCGACCAAGATACACAGGGGAGAGTGAGCAGTTCTTC.